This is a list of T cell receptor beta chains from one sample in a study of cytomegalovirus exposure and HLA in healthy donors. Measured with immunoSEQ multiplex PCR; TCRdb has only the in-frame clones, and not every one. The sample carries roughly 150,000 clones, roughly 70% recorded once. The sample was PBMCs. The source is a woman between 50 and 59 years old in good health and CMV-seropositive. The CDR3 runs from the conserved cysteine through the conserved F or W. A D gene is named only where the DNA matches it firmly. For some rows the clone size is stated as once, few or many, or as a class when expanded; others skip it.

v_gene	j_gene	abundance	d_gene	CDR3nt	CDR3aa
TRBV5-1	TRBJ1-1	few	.	TGTGCCAGCAGCTACCGGGAGAGCACTGAAGCTTTCTTT	CASSYRESTEAFF
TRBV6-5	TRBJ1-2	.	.	TGTGCCGCTGGGAGGGGACGGGGTTTGTACTATGGCTACACCTTC	CAAGRGRGLYYGYTF
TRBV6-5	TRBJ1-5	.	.	TGTGCCAGCAGTCCTCTTGGGGCCCAGCCCCAGCATTTT	CASSPLGAQPQHF
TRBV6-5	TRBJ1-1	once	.	TGTGCCAGCAATGAGGGTACAGCCCGGGGCACTGAAGCTTTCTTT	CASNEGTARGTEAFF
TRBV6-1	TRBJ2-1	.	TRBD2	TGTGCCAGCAGTGGAGGACTAGCGGGGGTGGAGCAGTTCTTC	CASSGGLAGVEQFF
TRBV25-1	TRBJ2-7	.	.	TGTGCCAGCAGCGACTTGGGGCAGTCAACCTACGAGCAGTACTTC	CASSDLGQSTYEQYF
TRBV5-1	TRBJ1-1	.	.	TGCGCCAGCAGCTTGGGGGGACATACTGAAGCTTTCTTT	CASSLGGHTEAFF
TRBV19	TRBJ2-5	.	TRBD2	TGTGCCAGTAGTGTCCTGACTAGCGGGGGGGAAGAGACCCAGTACTTC	CASSVLTSGGEETQYF
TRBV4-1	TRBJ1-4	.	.	TGCGCCAGCAGCCAAGGACGAGGTAATGAAAAACTGTTTTTT	CASSQGRGNEKLFF
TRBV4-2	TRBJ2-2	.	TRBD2	TGTGCCAGCAGCCAAGAGGGGGCGGGGGGCCCCTCCGGGGAGCTGTTTTTT	CASSQEGAGGPSGELFF
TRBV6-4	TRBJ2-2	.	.	TGTGCCAGCAGTGAAGGGGAAACCGGGGAGCTGTTTTTT	CASSEGETGELFF
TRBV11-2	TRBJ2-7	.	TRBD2	TGTGCCAGCAGCTGGGGGAATTGGGAGCGGGGCCCCGACTCCTACGAGCAGTACTTC	CASSWGNWERGPDSYEQYF
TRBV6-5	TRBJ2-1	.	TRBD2	TGTGCCACCAGGACTAGCCGTAACAATGAGCAGTTCTTC	CATRTSRNNEQFF
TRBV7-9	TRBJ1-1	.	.	TGTGCCAGCAGCCCCGGCGGGGGTGTGAACACTGAAGCTTTCTTT	CASSPGGGVNTEAFF
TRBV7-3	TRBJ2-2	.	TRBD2	TGTGCCAGCAGCCCGATCTCGGGGGGTTGGACCGGGGAGCTGTTTTTT	CASSPISGGWTGELFF
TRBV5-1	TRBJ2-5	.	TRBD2	TGCGCCAGCAGCCAGGGAGCGGGGGGGAGTTTGGAGACCCAGTACTTC	CASSQGAGGSLETQYF
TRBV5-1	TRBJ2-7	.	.	TGCGCCAGCAGCTCTTCCGGGGGTGGCTACGAGCAGTACTTC	CASSSSGGGYEQYF
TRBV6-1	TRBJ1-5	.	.	TGTGCCAGCAGTGAAGAGGGGCTCGTCAATCAGCCCCAGCATTTT	CASSEEGLVNQPQHF
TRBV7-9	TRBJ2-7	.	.	TGTGCCAGCAGCTCCCTGCCGGGACATAACTACGAGCAGTACTTC	CASSSLPGHNYEQYF
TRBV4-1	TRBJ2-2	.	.	TGCGCCAGCAGCCAAGAGGCAGGACTACGGTTCACCGGGGAGCTGTTTTTT	CASSQEAGLRFTGELFF
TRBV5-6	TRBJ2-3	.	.	TGTGCCAGCAGCTCTAATCCGGGCACAGATACGCAGTATTTT	CASSSNPGTDTQYF
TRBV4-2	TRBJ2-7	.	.	TGTGCCAGCAGCCTAACACCGGGAGGGGGGGCGAGCAGGGGGTATACGGACGAGCAGTACTTC	CASSLTPGGGASRGYTDEQYF
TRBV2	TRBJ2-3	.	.	TGTGCCAGCAGCGGGGCAGGGGACCGCACAGATACGCAGTATTTT	CASSGAGDRTDTQYF
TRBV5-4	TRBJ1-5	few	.	TGTGCCAGCAGCTTGCGAGAGTATAGCAATCAGCCCCAGCATTTT	CASSLREYSNQPQHF
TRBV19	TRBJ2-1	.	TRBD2	TGTGCCAGTAGGGGTCGGCGGGGGGGCTACAATGAGCAGTTCTTC	CASRGRRGGYNEQFF
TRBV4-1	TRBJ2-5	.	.	TGCGCCAGCAGCCAAGCCGTAGGTAGCGACCTAAGATCGACCCAGTACTTC	CASSQAVGSDLRSTQYF
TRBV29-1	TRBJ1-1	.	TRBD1	TGCAGCGTTGAGCGACAGGGGGAAGCTTTCTTT	CSVERQGEAFF